These 21 T cell receptor beta chains were all obtained from the same sample, sequenced in a study of cytomegalovirus exposure and HLA in healthy donors. PCR amplification relied on 60 Vbeta primers (plus 13 Jbeta primers). Sequencing was performed with immunoSEQ multiplex PCR; in TCRdb, only in-frame clones are kept and a portion is missing. This sample has 200,000 to 250,000 clones; about 80% occur once, and the top ten carry roughly 0.58%. Specimen: PBMCs. Receptor source: a woman between 35 and 50 years old in good health and CMV-seronegative.

V usage is TRBV18 and J usage is TRBJ1-5; D uncertain. V was trimmed by 2 bases and J by 7 bases, leaving 6 bases between them. Germline CDR1 KGHSH, CDR2 LQKENI. The CDR3 is made up of 12 amino acids. CDR3 sequence: CASSPGEQPQHF. CDR3 DNA: TGTGCCAGCTCACCAGGAGAACAGCCCCAGCATTTT.

This chain links TRBV27 with TRBJ1-5; 9 bases align to TRBD1. Germline V gives CDR1 MNHEY, CDR2 SMNVEV (reference sequence). This CDR3 spans 16 amino acids. V gave up 3 bases and J gave up 7 bases; unmatched junction bases: 10. This CDR3 reads CASSFSGTGRRQPQHF. The CDR3 nucleotides are TGTGCCAGCAGTTTCTCCGGGACAGGGAGGAGGCAGCCCCAGCATTTT.

The chain employs TRBV5-1 and TRBJ2-3; the D gene is possibly TRBD2 (6 bases). CDR1 is SGHRS, CDR2 YFSETQ, per germline. The CDR3 spans 16 residues. V was pared by 0 bases and J by 1 base, with 12 bases between. The CDR3 coding sequence is TGCGCCAGCAGCTTGGGTACTAGCAGTCGCACAGATACGCAGTATTTT. Protein sequence: CASSLGTSSRTDTQYF.

The V gene is TRBV7-9, the J gene TRBJ2-3, with no clear D. V lost 3 bases, J lost 6 bases, and 16 bases lay in between. This CDR3 is built from 15 residues. Per germline, CDR1 SEHNR and CDR2 FQNEAQ (reference sequence). This chain's CDR3 is CASSFSTREVDTQYF. In DNA, the CDR3 is TGTGCCAGCAGCTTTTCGACCCGAGAGGTGGATACGCAGTATTTT.

The CDR3 bases are TGTGCCAGCAGTTCCGGGACAGGGGGCCTGGTGACCCAGTACTTC. It yields the protein CASSSGTGGLVTQYF. The chain recombines TRBV27 with TRBJ2-5; 12 nucleotides align to TRBD1. Germline CDR1 reads MNHEY; CDR2 reads SMNVEV (reference sequence). There are 15 residues in the CDR3. V lost 4 bases to trimming and J lost 7 bases; unmatched junction nucleotides: 7.

A few counts support this clone. The chain combines TRBV6-1 with TRBJ1-5; 8 nucleotides match TRBD1. Germline V gives CDR1 MNHNS, CDR2 SASEGT. Losses at the gene ends were 4 bases for V and 4 bases for J; bases not matched to a gene: 9. This CDR3 region has 16 residues. The CDR3 bases are TGTGCCAGCAGTGCCGGAGCAGGGGGCTGGAATCAGCCCCAGCATTTT. This codes for CASSAGAGGWNQPQHF.

This chain uses TRBV5-1 with TRBJ2-5, with 9 bases fitting TRBD1. Trimming at V came to 5 bases and at J to 5 bases, leaving 7 bases not matched to a gene. Germline values: CDR1 SGHRS, CDR2 YFSETQ. This CDR3 region has 14 residues. The CDR3 DNA reads as TGCGCCAGCAGACCCGGGACAGGGACGGAGACCCAGTACTTC. The encoded protein is CASRPGTGTETQYF. The complete variable domain, with remaining parts taken from reference TRBV5-1 and TRBJ2-5, reads KAGVTQTPRYLIKTRGQQVTLSCSPISGHRSVSWYQQTPGQGLQFLFEYFSETQRNKGNFPGRFSGRQFSNSRSEMNVSTLELGDSALYLCASRPGTGTETQYFGPGTRLLVL.

The rearrangement uses TRBV19 and TRBJ1-5, with 8 bases matching TRBD1. The CDR3 extends over 16 amino acids. Germline trimming cut 5 bases from V and 2 bases from J; bases unmatched to any gene: 8. Germline values: CDR1 LNHDA, CDR2 SQIVND (reference sequence). The DNA for the CDR3 is TGTGCCAGTAGTTTCCACGGACAGGGAGGCAATCAGCCCCAGCATTTT. Translated: CASSFHGQGGNQPQHF.

This clone turned up a few times. The chain joins TRBV5-8 to TRBJ1-1, with a tentative D call TRBD1 (5 bases). The germline CDR1 and CDR2 sequences are SGHTS and YDEGEE. V was pared by 3 bases and J by 5 bases, with 20 bases between. The CDR3 consists of 16 residues. CDR3 protein: CASSWGGILRRTEAFF. CDR3 nucleotides: TGTGCCAGCAGCTGGGGCGGGATCTTGCGTCGGACTGAAGCTTTCTTT.

V gene TRBV6-5 combines with J gene TRBJ2-3; 12 bases align to TRBD2. Germline V lookup: CDR1 MNHEY, CDR2 SVGAGI. J was trimmed by 4 bases and V by 7 bases; bases with no gene match: 6. The CDR3 runs 15 residues. The chain's CDR3 is CASKLAGGRADTQYF. CDR3 nucleotides: TGTGCCAGCAAGCTAGCGGGGGGGCGGGCAGATACGCAGTATTTT.

The chain links TRBV27 to TRBJ2-7, with D tentatively TRBD1 (6 bases). The CDR3 runs to 13 residues. Per the germline V gene, CDR1 is MNHEY and CDR2 is SMNVEV (reference sequence). With 8 bases removed from V and 0 bases from J, the gap between germline ends came to 11 bases. The CDR3 spells CASWRGGSYEQYF. CDR3 coding DNA: TGTGCCAGCTGGCGAGGGGGCTCCTACGAGCAGTACTTC.

This clone occurred a few times. The V call is TRBV4-1, the J call TRBJ1-6; D may be TRBD1 (6 bases). The CDR3 sequence is 14 residues long. V was clipped by 1 base and J by 7 bases, with 8 bases between them. Germline loops: CDR1 MGHRA, CDR2 YSYEKL. As DNA, the CDR3 is TGCGCCAGCAGCCAAGCAAGGGGGAATTCACCCCTCCACTTT. It specifies CASSQARGNSPLHF.

V gene TRBV18 combines with J gene TRBJ1-2; D might be TRBD1 (5 bases). From germline, CDR1 is KGHSH and CDR2 LQKENI. This CDR3 contains 14 residues. Trimming stripped 6 bases from V and 4 bases from J, with 15 bases between. The CDR3 nucleotides are TGTGCCAGCTCTCCGGACATTCTGGCCTATGGCTACACCTTC. Residues: CASSPDILAYGYTF.

This chain links TRBV19 with TRBJ2-2; TRBD1 matches at 10 bases. The CDR3 contains 15 residues. J gave up 5 bases and V 5 bases, and 5 bases lay outside the gene matches. CDR1 is LNHDA and CDR2 is SQIVND in the germline V gene (reference sequence). The CDR3 reads CASSFRQGATGELFF. In DNA form, the CDR3 reads TGTGCCAGTAGTTTTCGACAGGGGGCTACCGGGGAGCTGTTTTTT.

V gene TRBV2 combines with J gene TRBJ1-2, with TRBD1 identical over 8 bases. CDR1 and CDR2 (germline): SNHLY, FYNNEI. CDR3 size: 17 residues. The J segment lost 3 bases and the V segment lost 5 bases, leaving 14 bases of the junction unmatched. The CDR3 nucleotides are TGTGCCAGCAGTACCCCAAGGACAGGGCTGGAGGACTATGGCTACACCTTC. This translates into CASSTPRTGLEDYGYTF.

This clone has a handful of counts. This rearrangement joins TRBV18 to TRBJ1-1, with 9 positions matching TRBD1. This CDR3 contains 15 residues. V shed 3 bases and J 6 bases; nucleotides not matched to a gene: 8. Germline values: CDR1 KGHSH, CDR2 LQKENI. This CDR3 is CASSPETGGYPEAFF. Written as DNA, the CDR3 is TGTGCCAGCTCACCGGAGACAGGGGGTTACCCTGAAGCTTTCTTT.

The V call is TRBV7-9, the J call TRBJ2-7; D is undetermined. The CDR3 runs to 13 residues. The V gene lost 3 bases and the J gene lost 6 bases, with 12 bases spanning the gap. Germline values: CDR1 SEHNR, CDR2 FQNEAQ (reference sequence). CDR3 amino acids: CASSFRQVGEQYF. In DNA, the CDR3 is TGTGCCAGCAGCTTCCGGCAGGTGGGCGAGCAGTACTTC.

This clone occurred once. The CDR3 here is CASSLAGWGGGFF. CDR3 DNA: TGTGCCAGCAGCTTAGCGGGATGGGGAGGAGGGTTCTTC. The chain is built from TRBV7-2 and TRBJ2-1; D possibly corresponds to TRBD2 (6 bases). The V gene lost 0 bases and the J gene lost 15 bases, with 15 bases spanning the gap. The CDR3 consists of 13 residues. Per germline, CDR1 SGHTA and CDR2 FQGNSA.

The V and J genes are TRBV29-1 and TRBJ1-1; D remains unclear. V dropped 6 bases and J dropped 3 bases, with 17 bases sitting between them. The CDR3 runs 14 residues. The germline CDR1 and CDR2 sequences are SQVTM and ANQGSEA. CDR3 bases: TGCAGCGTCCATGCACGGGGTCCGCACACTGAAGCTTTCTTT. This translates into CSVHARGPHTEAFF.

The genes are TRBV7-9 and TRBJ1-6; D call uncertain. There are 15 residues in the CDR3. The V end was cut by 2 bases, the J end by 7 bases, with 12 bases between. Germline V gene lookup returns CDR1 SEHNR and CDR2 FQNEAQ (reference sequence). The CDR3 loop is CASSLSIGENSPLHF. The CDR3, as DNA: TGTGCCAGCAGCTTAAGTATTGGAGAAAATTCACCCCTCCACTTT.

The gene calls are TRBV28 and TRBJ1-2, with 8 positions matching TRBD1. The V gene end was trimmed by 6 bases and the J gene end by 0 bases; junction bases not matched to a gene: 9. The germline gives CDR1 MDHEN, CDR2 SYDVKM. The CDR3 sequence is 16 residues long. CDR3 loop: CASRKQGGLSNYGYTF. As DNA, the CDR3 is TGTGCCAGCAGAAAACAGGGGGGCCTTTCTAACTATGGCTACACCTTC.